The clone carrying this T cell receptor (beta chain) was observed a few times. These data come from a study of blood T cell repertoires in COVID-19. This CDR3 spans 14 amino acids. CDR1 and CDR2 (germline): SEHNR, FQNEAQ (reference sequence). V lost 5 bases, J lost 4 bases, and 12 bases lay in between. This table comes from immunoSEQ multiplex PCR, and its TCRdb copy is limited to in-frame clones, with some not included. The repertoire consists of approximately 270,000 clones, with approximately 89% occurring once and the leading ten covering approximately 9.7%. Sample: peripheral blood. This sequence originates from a middle-aged man with active or convalescent COVID-19. This chain links TRBV7-9 with TRBJ1-3, with a weak D call TRBD1 (5 bases). The CDR3 coding sequence is TGTGCCAGCAGCCCCGGAGGGGCCGGAAACACCATATATTTT. Its protein product is CASSPGGAGNTIYF. Drawing the rest from reference TRBV7-9 and TRBJ1-3, the complete variable domain is DTGVSQNPRHKITKRGQNVTFRCDPISEHNRLYWYRQTLGQGPEFLTYFQNEAQLEKSRLLSDRFSAERPKGSFSTLEIQRTEQGDSAMYLCASSPGGAGNTIYFGEGSWLTVV.